This TCR beta chain was recovered during a study of blood T cell repertoires in COVID-19. Across the whole study: COVID-19 samples collected from the United States, Italy and Spain covered acute and convalescent phases. T cells, B-cell-depleted T cells, or PBMCs supplied cDNA or gDNA.

In the authors' workflow: Amplification of reference gene primers was used by the study to estimate nucleated cell counts. Using immunoSEQ multiplex PCR, the repertoire was profiled, and TCRdb retains in-frame clones only, with some absent. V, J and clone size were drawn from that table, and D and trimming were deduced from the DNA. This table has roughly 150,000 clones, around 89% appearing once. This CDR3 region has 20 residues. Unmatched junction bases numbered 13, after V lost 0 bases and J lost 4 bases. Looked up from germline, CDR1 is LGHDT and CDR2 is YNNKEL (reference sequence). Source material: peripheral blood. This receptor was obtained from a man aged 45 to 65 who had recovered from COVID-19. The rearrangement uses TRBV3-1 (or the pseudogene TRBV3-2) and TRBJ2-3; 13 nucleotides align to TRBD2. CDR3 in amino acids: CASSQDLIGTSGGDADTQYF. Written as DNA, the CDR3 is TGTGCCAGCAGCCAAGATCTCATCGGCACTAGCGGGGGGGACGCAGATACGCAGTATTTT.